Sequencing of this T cell receptor beta chain was carried out in a study of Ad26.COV2.S vaccination and SARS-CoV-2 variants. For the study at large: Donor got 5x10^10 or 1x10^11 viral particles of Ad26.COV2.S. Whole-study results and caveats: Comparability of non-spike TCR breadth was observed across vaccine and placebo recipients.

A note on this clone: Its target is not known.

This CDR3 is built from 14 residues. The V gene end was trimmed by 4 bases and the J gene end by 5 bases; junction bases not matched to a gene: 10. Germline loops: CDR1 GTSNPN, CDR2 SVGIG (reference sequence). Generated by immunoSEQ multiplex PCR, the TCRdb table keeps only in-frame clones and is missing some. The sample shows under 250,000 clones, about 83% of them seen only once. Noted treatment: roughly 20 received Ad26.COV2.S at low or high dose, single or two shots; several received placebo; per-sample allocation not given. Sampling was performed 63 days after the first vaccine or placebo injection.

The material sequenced was peripheral blood, taken in a trial of Ad26.COV2.S vaccine versus placebo. The chain uses TRBV30 and TRBJ2-7; TRBD2 agrees at 8 bases. The TCR sequence derives from a person between 18 and 60 years old who received the Ad26.COV2.S COVID-19 vaccine or a placebo. The CDR3 DNA reads TGTGCCTGGAAGTATAGCGGGACCCTCCACGAGCAGTACGTC. This gives the protein CAWKYSGTLHEQYV.